A single sample gave rise to the 27 T cell receptor beta chains below, sequenced in a study of CD8+ T cells in alopecia areata. RNA, once extracted, was reverse transcribed into cDNA for use as the sequencing template. TCRdb keeps only in-frame clones here, not all; method: immunoSEQ multiplex PCR. The repertoire holds under 70,000 clones, around 97% seen once, with roughly 24% in the top ten. The input for sequencing was CD8+ T cells sorted from blood, taken at week 0. All receptors come from a human donor with alopecia areata.

This clone was observed a single time. The chain carries TRBV4-1 and TRBJ2-5, with a weak D call TRBD2 (6 bases). The CDR3 has 16 amino acids. V shed 1 base and J shed 6 bases, with 18 bases lying between them. From germline, CDR1 is MGHRA and CDR2 YSYEKL. CDR3 amino acids: CASSQVLGGGTKTQYF. In DNA form, the CDR3 reads TGCGCCAGCAGCCAAGTTCTGGGCGGAGGGACCAAGACCCAGTACTTC.

The rearrangement links TRBV18 to TRBJ2-6; D might be TRBD1 (6 bases). Between the trimmed V and J ends, which lost 6 bases and 4 bases, there was a span of 19 bases. The CDR3 spans 17 residues. Germline V gene lookup returns CDR1 KGHSH and CDR2 LQKENI. The CDR3 DNA reads as TGTGCCAGCTCGACCTTCGAAGGGGGATCAGGGGCCAACGTCCTGACTTTC. It yields the protein CASSTFEGGSGANVLTF.

The chain couples TRBV5-4 to TRBJ2-7; no definite D call. The CDR3 runs 13 residues. The ends were cut back, 0 bases at V and 5 bases at J, with 9 bases in the middle. The germline V gene encodes CDR1 SGHNT and CDR2 YYREEE (reference sequence). The DNA of the CDR3 is TGTGCCAGCAGCTTGGAAGGTGATAACGAGCAGTACTTC. Its translation is CASSLEGDNEQYF. Complete variable domain (other parts from reference TRBV5-4 and TRBJ2-7): ETGVTQSPTHLIKTRGQQVTLRCSSQSGHNTVSWYQQALGQGPQFIFQYYREEENGRGNFPPRFSGLQFPNYSSELNVNALELDDSALYLCASSLEGDNEQYFGPGTRLTVT.

The chain carries TRBV7-2 and TRBJ2-3; 7 nucleotides align to TRBD1. The J segment lost 6 bases and the V segment lost 2 bases, leaving 14 bases of the junction unmatched. The CDR3 length is 17 residues. CDR1 is SGHTA, CDR2 FQGNSA, per germline. CDR3 residues: CASSLISRGGQGDTQYF. CDR3 nucleotides: TGTGCCAGCAGCTTAATCTCCCGAGGGGGCCAGGGGGATACGCAGTATTTT.

This rearrangement joins TRBV4-3 to TRBJ1-2; no clear D gene. The germline V and J ends were trimmed by 0 bases and 5 bases, with 7 bases remaining between them. The CDR3 has 13 amino acids. Per the germline V gene, CDR1 is LGHNA and CDR2 is YSLEER. The CDR3 DNA reads as TGCGCCAGCAGCCAAGATCGGAGGTATGGCTACACCTTC. Protein product: CASSQDRRYGYTF.

This chain uses TRBV10-3 with TRBJ2-2, with 7 positions matching TRBD2. CDR1 is ENHRY, CDR2 SYGVKD, per germline. The CDR3 spans 17 residues. After removal of 6 bases from V and 0 bases from J, the junction contained 10 bases not matched to a gene. CDR3 nucleotides: TGTGCCATCAGCCCGGGGGGTGAAGCTACGAACACCGGGGAGCTGTTTTTT. This translates into CAISPGGEATNTGELFF.

The chain combines TRBV20-1 with TRBJ1-2, with D hard to call. The CDR3 has 11 amino acids. Germline V gene lookup returns CDR1 DFQATT and CDR2 SNEGSKA (reference sequence). The V gene lost 0 bases and the J gene lost 5 bases, with 4 bases spanning the gap. CDR3 loop: CSARDPYGYTF. In DNA form, the CDR3 reads TGCAGTGCTAGAGACCCGTATGGCTACACCTTC.

This clone was recorded only once. This sequence joins TRBV29-1 and TRBJ2-1; unclear D gene. The CDR3 extends over 11 amino acids. Germline lookup yields CDR1 SQVTM and CDR2 ANQGSEA. V lost 6 bases and J lost 4, with 7 bases in between. CDR3 protein: CSVEKYNEQFF. The CDR3 DNA is TGCAGCGTGGAGAAATACAATGAGCAGTTCTTC.

This chain joins TRBV13 and TRBJ2-7; tentative D call: TRBD1 (5 bases). The V gene lost 3 bases and the J gene lost 1 base, with 10 bases spanning the gap. From germline, CDR1 is PRHDT and CDR2 FYEKMQ (reference sequence). This CDR3 spans 14 amino acids. This chain's CDR3 is CASSFGRASYEQYF. In DNA, the CDR3 is TGTGCCAGCAGCTTTGGCAGGGCGTCCTACGAGCAGTACTTC.

This chain uses TRBV4-3 with TRBJ2-5; tentative D call: TRBD1 (6 bases). Germline CDR1 reads LGHNA; CDR2 reads YSLEER. The CDR3 spans 15 residues. V lost 0 bases and J 3 bases, leaving 11 bases between the germline ends. In DNA, the CDR3 is TGCGCCAGCAGCCAAGATAACCAGGGGAAAGAGACCCAGTACTTC. It encodes CASSQDNQGKETQYF.

The gene calls are TRBV4-3 and TRBJ1-5, with D uncertain. The CDR3 covers 16 residues. Trimming removed 1 base from V and 6 bases from J, with 16 bases in between. The germline V gene encodes CDR1 LGHNA and CDR2 YSLEER. CDR3 residues: CASSQVPMSGGQPQHF. The CDR3 DNA reads TGCGCCAGCAGCCAAGTGCCAATGTCTGGCGGTCAGCCCCAGCATTTT.

The V call is TRBV7-9, the J call TRBJ2-7; a possible D gene is TRBD1 (6 bases). Germline lookup yields CDR1 SEHNR and CDR2 FQNEAQ (reference sequence). The V and J ends lost 6 bases and 4 bases respectively, with 10 bases between them. CDR3 length equals 12 residues. The CDR3 sequence: CASSSQGYEQYF. CDR3 in DNA: TGTGCCAGCAGTTCTCAGGGGTACGAGCAGTACTTC.

The gene calls are TRBV2 and TRBJ2-5, with TRBD1 matching 8 bases. TRBJ2-7 explains the end of the DNA better; the J call may be wrong. Germline CDR1 and CDR2: SNHLY and FYNNEI. The CDR3 runs 13 residues. CDR3 sequence: CASSGDRSYEQYF. CDR3 sequence (DNA): TGTGCCAGCAGTGGGGACAGGAGCTACGAGCAGTACTTC.

This clone was detected once. The chain joins TRBV4-1 to TRBJ1-2; no firm D call. The germline CDR1 and CDR2 sequences are MGHRA and YSYEKL. The V gene lost 1 base and the J gene lost 0 bases, with 12 bases spanning the gap. The CDR3 totals 16 residues. The CDR3 protein is CASSQVGSTANYGYTF. CDR3 bases: TGCGCCAGCAGCCAAGTGGGCAGTACAGCTAACTATGGCTACACCTTC.

The chain recombines TRBV4-1 with TRBJ1-4, with D perhaps matching TRBD1 (6 bases). This CDR3 region has 15 residues. With 1 base removed from V and 6 bases from J, the gap between germline ends came to 12 bases. From germline, CDR1 is MGHRA and CDR2 YSYEKL. CDR3 loop: CASSQVGGRDEKLFF. Written as DNA, the CDR3 is TGCGCCAGCAGCCAAGTAGGGGGGCGCGATGAAAAACTGTTTTTT.

This chain uses TRBV7-6 with TRBJ2-1; 10 bases map to TRBD1. Losses at the gene ends were 0 bases for V and 8 bases for J; bases not matched to a gene: 7. The germline V gene has CDR1 SGHVS and CDR2 FNYEAQ. CDR3 length equals 16 residues. The CDR3 region has the DNA TGTGCCAGCAGCTTAGCGCCTCGACAGGGGGCACATGAGCAGTTCTTC. Translating it yields CASSLAPRQGAHEQFF.

The chain recombines TRBV6-1 with TRBJ2-1; D may be TRBD2 (7 bases). V lost 3 bases to trimming and J lost 10 bases, with 16 bases between them. The CDR3 has 14 residues. CDR1 and CDR2 (germline): MNHNS, SASEGT. The CDR3 reads CASSEEGGPWEQFF. The CDR3 DNA reads TGTGCCAGCAGTGAGGAGGGGGGGCCATGGGAGCAGTTCTTC.

This clone was detected only a few times. This chain joins TRBV6-6 and TRBJ1-3; D uncertain. CDR1 is MNHNY, CDR2 SVGAGI, per germline (reference sequence). CDR3 length equals 10 residues. Trimming left V 5 bases short and J 7 bases short, with 3 bases between. The DNA for the CDR3 is TGTGCCAGCAGTGCCAACACCATATATTTT. This encodes CASSANTIYF.

The J gene is TRBJ2-5, the V gene TRBV9; unclear D gene. V was shortened by 3 bases and J by 0 bases, with 3 bases between the two germline ends. Germline values: CDR1 SGDLS, CDR2 YYNGEE. CDR3 length equals 12 residues. The CDR3 region is CASSADQETQYF. For the CDR3, the DNA is TGTGCCAGCAGCGCTGACCAAGAGACCCAGTACTTC.

This chain links TRBV5-1 with TRBJ1-2; D possibly corresponds to TRBD1 (6 bases). V was cut by 3 bases and J by 0 bases, with 18 bases left in between. Germline CDR1 reads SGHRS; CDR2 reads YFSETQ. The CDR3 consists of 17 residues. CDR3: CASSWGPADRANYGYTF. The CDR3 bases are TGCGCCAGCAGCTGGGGGCCTGCGGACAGAGCTAACTATGGCTACACCTTC.

This chain uses TRBV4-2 with TRBJ2-7; 9 bases agree with TRBD2. CDR1 LGHNA and CDR2 YNFKEQ come from the germline V gene. The J segment lost 3 bases and the V segment lost 3 bases, leaving 9 bases of the junction unmatched. This CDR3 spans 16 amino acids. CDR3 coding DNA: TGTGCCAGCAGCCAGGAGTCTAGCGGGGCTCTCTACGAGCAGTACTTC. It translates to CASSQESSGALYEQYF.

The chain recombines TRBV6-6 with TRBJ2-5, with 8 positions matching TRBD2. J gave up 2 bases and V 11 bases, and 10 bases lay outside the gene matches. Looked up from germline, CDR1 is MNHNY and CDR2 is SVGAGI (reference sequence). The CDR3 totals 14 residues. The CDR3 coding sequence is TGTGCCGGGAGCCGGGGGGGTCCACAAGAGACCCAGTACTTC. Protein product: CAGSRGGPQETQYF.

The chain uses TRBV7-9 and TRBJ2-5; D perhaps matches TRBD2 (5 bases). Germline-derived CDR1 and CDR2 are SEHNR and FQNEAQ (reference sequence). V dropped 6 bases and J dropped 0 bases, with 11 bases sitting between them. This CDR3 contains 14 residues. CDR3 loop: CASRKPGNQETQYF. The CDR3 DNA is TGTGCCAGCAGAAAGCCCGGGAACCAAGAGACCCAGTACTTC.

V usage is TRBV30 and J usage is TRBJ1-2; possible D gene TRBD1, 5 bases. V was pared by 4 bases and J by 7 bases, with 19 bases between. The CDR3 contains 14 residues. Germline V gene sequence: CDR1 GTSNPN, CDR2 SVGIG (reference sequence). This CDR3 reads CAWKGDGLKTGYTF. CDR3 sequence (DNA): TGTGCCTGGAAAGGGGACGGGCTAAAAACTGGCTACACCTTC.

The chain carries TRBV6-5 and TRBJ2-2; no definite D call. V gave up 0 bases and J gave up 3 bases, with 5 bases separating them. Germline CDR1 MNHEY, CDR2 SVGAGI. The CDR3 runs 14 residues. CDR3: CASSYSVHTGELFF. CDR3 in DNA: TGTGCCAGCAGTTACTCGGTGCACACCGGGGAGCTGTTTTTT.

The chain couples TRBV11-2 to TRBJ2-3; 11 positions agree with TRBD1. The CDR3 loop spans 15 amino acids. Germline loops: CDR1 SGHAT, CDR2 FQNNGV. J was trimmed by 5 bases and V by 3 bases; bases with no gene match: 4. This CDR3 is CASSFGQGALDTQYF. The CDR3, as DNA: TGTGCCAGCAGCTTTGGACAGGGGGCATTAGATACGCAGTATTTT.

CDR3 in DNA: TGCGCCAGCAGCCAAATCGGTCGGCGGGGGCGGACAGATACGCAGTATTTT. Translated, it gives CASSQIGRRGRTDTQYF. The chain employs TRBV4-1 and TRBJ2-3; a possible D gene is TRBD2 (7 bases). This CDR3 is built from 17 residues. Trimming took off 2 bases at V and 3 bases at J, with 18 bases between the two ends. Germline assignment: CDR1 MGHRA and CDR2 YSYEKL.